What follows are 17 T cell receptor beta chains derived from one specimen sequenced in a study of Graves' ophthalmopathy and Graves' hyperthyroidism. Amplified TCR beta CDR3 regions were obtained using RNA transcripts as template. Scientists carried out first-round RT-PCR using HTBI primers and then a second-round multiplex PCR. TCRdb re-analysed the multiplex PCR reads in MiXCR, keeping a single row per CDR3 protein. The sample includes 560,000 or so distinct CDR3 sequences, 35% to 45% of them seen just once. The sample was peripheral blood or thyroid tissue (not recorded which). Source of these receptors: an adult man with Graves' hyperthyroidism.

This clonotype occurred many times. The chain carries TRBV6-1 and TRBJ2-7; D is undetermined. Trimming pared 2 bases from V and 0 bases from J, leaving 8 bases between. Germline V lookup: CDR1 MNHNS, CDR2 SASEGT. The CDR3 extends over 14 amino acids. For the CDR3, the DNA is TGTGCCAGCAGTGAAATGAACAACTCCTACGAGCAGTACTTC. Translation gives CASSEMNNSYEQYF.

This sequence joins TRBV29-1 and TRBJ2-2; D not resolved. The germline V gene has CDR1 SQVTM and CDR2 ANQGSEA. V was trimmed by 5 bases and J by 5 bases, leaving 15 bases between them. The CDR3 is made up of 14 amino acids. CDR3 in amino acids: CSVIFLVSTGELFF. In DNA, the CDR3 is TGCAGCGTTATTTTTTTAGTTTCTACCGGGGAGCTGTTTTTT.

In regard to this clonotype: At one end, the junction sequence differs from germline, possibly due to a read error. As DNA, the CDR3 is TGTGCCAGCAGCCCATCGGGACAGGATGAAAAAGCTTTATTT. Residues: CASSPSGQDEKALF. The chain combines TRBV7-2 with TRBJ1-1, with TRBD1 matching over 8 bases. Germline CDR1 SGHTA, CDR2 FQGNSA. This CDR3 is built from 14 residues.

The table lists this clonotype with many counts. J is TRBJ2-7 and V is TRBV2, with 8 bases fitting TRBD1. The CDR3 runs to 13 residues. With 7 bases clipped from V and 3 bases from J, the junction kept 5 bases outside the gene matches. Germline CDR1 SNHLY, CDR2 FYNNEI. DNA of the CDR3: TGTGCCAGCAACGGACAGGGAGTCTACGAGCAGTACTTC. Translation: CASNGQGVYEQYF.

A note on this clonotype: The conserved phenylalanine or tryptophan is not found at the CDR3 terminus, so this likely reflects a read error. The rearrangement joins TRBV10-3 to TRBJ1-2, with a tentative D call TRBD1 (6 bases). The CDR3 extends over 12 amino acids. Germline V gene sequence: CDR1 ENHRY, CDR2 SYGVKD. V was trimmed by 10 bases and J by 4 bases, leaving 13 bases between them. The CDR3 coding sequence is TGTGCCAGCCGGGGGGGCGTCTATGGCTACACCCTC. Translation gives CASRGGVYGYTL.

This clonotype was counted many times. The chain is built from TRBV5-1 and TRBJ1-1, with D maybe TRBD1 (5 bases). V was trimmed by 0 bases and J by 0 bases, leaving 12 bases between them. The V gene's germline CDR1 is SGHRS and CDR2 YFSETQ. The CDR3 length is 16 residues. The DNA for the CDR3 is TGCGCCAGCAGCTTGGGCCACAGGTCCCTGAACACTGAAGCTTTCTTT. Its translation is CASSLGHRSLNTEAFF.

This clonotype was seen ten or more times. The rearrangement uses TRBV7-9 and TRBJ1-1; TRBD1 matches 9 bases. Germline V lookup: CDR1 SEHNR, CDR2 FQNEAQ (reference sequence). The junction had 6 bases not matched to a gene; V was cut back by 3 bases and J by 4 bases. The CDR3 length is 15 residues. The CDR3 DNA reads TGTGCCAGCAGCTTCTGGACAGGGGTAGGCACTGAAGCTTTCTTT. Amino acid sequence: CASSFWTGVGTEAFF.

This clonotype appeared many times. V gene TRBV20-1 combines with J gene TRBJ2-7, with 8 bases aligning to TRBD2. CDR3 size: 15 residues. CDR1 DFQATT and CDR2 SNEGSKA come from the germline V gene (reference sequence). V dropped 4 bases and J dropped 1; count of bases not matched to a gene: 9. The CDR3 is CSAKRPGGGSYEQYF. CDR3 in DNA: TGCAGTGCTAAGCGTCCGGGGGGGGGTTCCTACGAGCAGTACTTC.

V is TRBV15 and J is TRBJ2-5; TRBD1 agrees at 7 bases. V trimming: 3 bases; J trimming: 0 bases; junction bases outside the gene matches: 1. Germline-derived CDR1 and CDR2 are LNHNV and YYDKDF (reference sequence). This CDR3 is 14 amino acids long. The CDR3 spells CATSRTGYQETQYF. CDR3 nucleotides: TGTGCCACCAGCAGGACAGGGTACCAAGAGACCCAGTACTTC.

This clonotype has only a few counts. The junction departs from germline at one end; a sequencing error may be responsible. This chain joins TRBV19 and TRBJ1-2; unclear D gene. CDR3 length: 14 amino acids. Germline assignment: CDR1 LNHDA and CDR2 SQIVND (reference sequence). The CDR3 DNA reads TGTGCCAGTAGTATTGGTGTCACCCCCGGAGACCTAAGCTTC. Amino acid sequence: CASSIGVTPGDLSF.

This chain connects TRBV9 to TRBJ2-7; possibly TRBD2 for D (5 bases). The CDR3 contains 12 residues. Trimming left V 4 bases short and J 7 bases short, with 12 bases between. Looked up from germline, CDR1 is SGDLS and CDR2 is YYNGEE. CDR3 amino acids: CASSQSWEEQYF. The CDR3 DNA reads TGTGCCAGCAGCCAAAGCTGGGAGGAGCAGTACTTC.

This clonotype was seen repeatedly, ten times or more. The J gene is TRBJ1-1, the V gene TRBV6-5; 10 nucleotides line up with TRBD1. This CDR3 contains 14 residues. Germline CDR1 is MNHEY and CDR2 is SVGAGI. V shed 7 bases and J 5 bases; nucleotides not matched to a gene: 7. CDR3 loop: CASTYGTGETEAFF. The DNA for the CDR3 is TGTGCCAGCACCTACGGGACAGGGGAAACTGAAGCTTTCTTT.

CDR3 amino acids: CASSSSVSGRATSYEQYF. The CDR3 DNA is TGTGCCAGCAGCTCCTCAGTTAGCGGGAGGGCAACCTCCTACGAGCAGTACTTC. The chain combines TRBV7-8 with TRBJ2-7; 11 positions match TRBD2. CDR3 size: 18 residues. Germline CDR1 reads SGHVS; CDR2 reads FQNEAQ. Unmatched junction bases numbered 11, after V lost 4 bases and J lost 0 bases.

The CDR3 sequence: CSVRDSEAFF. In DNA form, the CDR3 reads TGCAGTGTCCGGGACAGTGAAGCTTTCTTT. The chain joins TRBV20-1 to TRBJ1-1; 7 nucleotides match TRBD1. V gave up 7 bases and J gave up 7 bases; unmatched junction bases: 3. Germline loops: CDR1 DFQATT, CDR2 SNEGSKA (reference sequence). This CDR3 spans 10 amino acids.

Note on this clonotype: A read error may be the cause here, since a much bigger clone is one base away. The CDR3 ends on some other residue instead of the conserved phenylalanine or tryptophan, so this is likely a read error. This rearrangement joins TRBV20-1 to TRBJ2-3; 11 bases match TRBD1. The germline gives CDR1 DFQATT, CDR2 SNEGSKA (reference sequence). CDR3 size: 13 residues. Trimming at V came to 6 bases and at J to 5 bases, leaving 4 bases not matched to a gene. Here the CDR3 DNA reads TGCAGTGCCGGACAGGGGGCCGTAGATACGCAGTATCTT. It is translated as CSAGQGAVDTQYL.

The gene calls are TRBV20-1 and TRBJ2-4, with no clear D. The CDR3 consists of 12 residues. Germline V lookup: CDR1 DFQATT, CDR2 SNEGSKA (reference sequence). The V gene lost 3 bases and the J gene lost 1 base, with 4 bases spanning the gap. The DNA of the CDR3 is TGCAGTGCTAGCAGGGCCAAAAACATTCAGTACTTC. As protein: CSASRAKNIQYF.

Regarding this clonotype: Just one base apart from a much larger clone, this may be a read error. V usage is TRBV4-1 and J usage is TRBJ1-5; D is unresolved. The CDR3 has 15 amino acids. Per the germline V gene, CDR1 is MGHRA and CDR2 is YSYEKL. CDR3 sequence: CASSQASYSNQHQHF. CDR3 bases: TGCGCCAGCAGCCAAGCTTCTTATAGCAATCAGCACCAGCATTTT.